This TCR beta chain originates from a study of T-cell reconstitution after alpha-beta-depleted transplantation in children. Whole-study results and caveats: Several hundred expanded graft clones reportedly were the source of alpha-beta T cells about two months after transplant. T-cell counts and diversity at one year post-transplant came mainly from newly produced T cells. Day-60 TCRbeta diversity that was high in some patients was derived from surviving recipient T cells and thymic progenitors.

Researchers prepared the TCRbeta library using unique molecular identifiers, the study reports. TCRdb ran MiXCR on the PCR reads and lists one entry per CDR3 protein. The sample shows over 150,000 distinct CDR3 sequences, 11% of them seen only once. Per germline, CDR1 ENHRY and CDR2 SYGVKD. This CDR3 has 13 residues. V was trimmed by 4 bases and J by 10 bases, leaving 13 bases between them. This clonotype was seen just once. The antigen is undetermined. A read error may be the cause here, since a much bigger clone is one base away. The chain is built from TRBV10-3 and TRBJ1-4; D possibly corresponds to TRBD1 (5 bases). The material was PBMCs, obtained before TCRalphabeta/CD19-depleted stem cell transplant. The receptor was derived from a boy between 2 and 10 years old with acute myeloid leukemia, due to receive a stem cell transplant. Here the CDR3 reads CAISGGVGVKLFF. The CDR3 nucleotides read TGTGCCATCAGTGGGGGGGTCGGGGTAAAACTGTTTTTT.